This T cell receptor beta chain was sequenced in a study of blood T cell repertoires in COVID-19. Those enrolled, adults aged about 18 to 89 years, came from about two dozen US areas. Original data processing: Estimation of nucleated cell counts was performed using reference gene primer amplification. Clones were sequenced by immunoSEQ multiplex PCR, and TCRdb holds only the in-frame ones, with some missing. V and J calls and clone size are as listed in that table; D and trimming were resolved from the DNA. The sample has under 300,000 clones; roughly 84% are singletons. V was shortened by 6 bases and J by 2 bases, with 16 bases between the two germline ends. Germline V gives CDR1 MNHEY, CDR2 SMNVEV (reference sequence). CDR3 length equals 15 residues.

This chain connects TRBV27 to TRBJ1-1; D is possibly TRBD1 (6 bases). The sequence was obtained from a woman aged 50 to 60 who had been exposed to COVID-19. Specimen: PBMCs or T cells enriched from blood (not recorded which). CDR3 coding DNA: TGTGCCAGCAGATCCTATACAGGGATTAACACTGAAGCTTTCTTT. This encodes CASRSYTGINTEAFF.